Listed below are T cell receptor beta chains from one sample, sequenced in a study of CD8+ T cells in alopecia areata. Method: immunoSEQ multiplex PCR; TCRdb's copy keeps in-frame clones and lacks some. The top ten hold 17% of the sample, which has 55,000 to 70,000 clones, approximately 43% seen once. The sequencing used CD8+ T cells sorted from blood, collected at week 0. The receptors derive from a human donor with alopecia areata. CDR3s include the opening cysteine and the closing phenylalanine or tryptophan. A D gene is named only where the DNA matches it firmly. Expanded clones are given a class, and other clones once, few, many or no size at all.

D: .
size: .
V: TRBV4-3
J: TRBJ2-2
DNA: TGCGCCAGCAGCCAAGAGCCCAGGGGCAACACCGGGGAGCTGTTTTTT
CDR3: CASSQEPRGNTGELFF

D: .
size: few
V: TRBV4-1
J: TRBJ1-2
DNA: TGCGCCAGCAGCCAGGGGTGGGGCTCAGGAGTCTCCAGTGGCTACACCTTC
CDR3: CASSQGWGSGVSSGYTF

D: TRBD1
size: .
V: TRBV6-5
J: TRBJ1-2
DNA: TGTGCCAGCAGTCCCTTGGACAGGGGCTCGGGCTACACCTTC
CDR3: CASSPLDRGSGYTF

D: TRBD2
size: .
V: TRBV2
J: TRBJ2-2
DNA: TGTGCCAGCAGTGACCCCAGAGCTAGCGGGAGTTACGGGGAGCTGTTTTTT
CDR3: CASSDPRASGSYGELFF

D: .
size: few
V: TRBV29-1
J: TRBJ2-7
DNA: TGCAGCGTTGAAGTGGGGAGAGGTTACGAGCAGTACTTC
CDR3: CSVEVGRGYEQYF

D: .
size: once
V: TRBV27
J: TRBJ2-1
DNA: TGTGCCAGCAGTCGGGCCAATGAGCAGTTCTTC
CDR3: CASSRANEQFF

D: .
size: .
V: TRBV7-6
J: TRBJ2-1
DNA: TGTGCCAGCAGCTCAAACAATGAGCAGTTCTTC
CDR3: CASSSNNEQFF

D: .
size: .
V: TRBV4-1
J: TRBJ2-5
DNA: TGCGCCAGCAGCCAAATTACCCCCGAGACCCAGTACTTC
CDR3: CASSQITPETQYF

D: TRBD2
size: few
V: TRBV19
J: TRBJ2-3
DNA: TGTGCCAGTAGTTGGCTAGCGGGAGGGCCACGGGATACGCAGTATTTT
CDR3: CASSWLAGGPRDTQYF

D: .
size: few
V: TRBV13
J: TRBJ1-3
DNA: TGTGCCAGCAGCGGGGCGGGAAACACCATATATTTT
CDR3: CASSGAGNTIYF

D: TRBD1
size: few
V: TRBV14
J: TRBJ2-6
DNA: TGTGCCAGCAGCCAGGACAGGGGGCTTACCGGGGCCAACGTCCTGACTTTC
CDR3: CASSQDRGLTGANVLTF

D: .
size: few
V: TRBV11-3
J: TRBJ2-3
DNA: TGTGCCAGCAGCTCAGCAGGAAGCACAGATACGCAGTATTTT
CDR3: CASSSAGSTDTQYF

D: .
size: .
V: TRBV30
J: TRBJ2-2
DNA: TGTGCCTGGACAGGAGCCGGGGAGCTGTTTTTT
CDR3: CAWTGAGELFF

D: .
size: few
V: TRBV11-3
J: TRBJ2-2
DNA: TGTGCCAGCAGCCCCCGGGGAGGTTTCGGGGAGCTGTTTTTT
CDR3: CASSPRGGFGELFF

D: .
size: .
V: TRBV19
J: TRBJ1-5
DNA: TGTGCCAGTGCGCAGGAAGCTTTTCAGCCCCAGCATTTT
CDR3: CASAQEAFQPQHF

D: TRBD1
size: few
V: TRBV27
J: TRBJ1-4
DNA: TGTGCCAGCAGTCTCGGGACAGCGGGGGAAAAACTGTTTTTT
CDR3: CASSLGTAGEKLFF

D: TRBD1
size: few
V: TRBV12-5
J: TRBJ1-1
DNA: TGTGCTAGTGGCCTGACCGACAGGGGAGCCACTGAAGCTTTCTTT
CDR3: CASGLTDRGATEAFF

D: .
size: .
V: TRBV6-1
J: TRBJ2-4
DNA: TGTGCCAGCAGTGAAGCTGGGTCGTTGGGCATTCAGTACTTC
CDR3: CASSEAGSLGIQYF

D: .
size: large
V: TRBV4-1
J: TRBJ2-1
DNA: TGCGCCAGCAGCCAAGAAGGAGGCGCGGGCAATGAGCAGTTCTTC
CDR3: CASSQEGGAGNEQFF

D: TRBD2
size: .
V: TRBV9
J: TRBJ2-5
DNA: TGTGCCAGCAGCCCTAGCGGGGGTTGGGCCCCAGAGACCCAGTACTTC
CDR3: CASSPSGGWAPETQYF

D: .
size: .
V: TRBV25-1
J: TRBJ2-3
DNA: TGTGCCAGCAGTGAATATGTAGGTAGGAACACAGATACGCAGTATTTT
CDR3: CASSEYVGRNTDTQYF

D: .
size: .
V: TRBV4-2
J: TRBJ2-5
DNA: TGTGCCAGCAGCCAAGACGATAGGACCCAGTACTTC
CDR3: CASSQDDRTQYF

D: .
size: .
V: TRBV29-1
J: TRBJ2-1
DNA: TGCAGCGTTGAAGGACGGGACGGGATCGATGAGCAGTTCTTC
CDR3: CSVEGRDGIDEQFF

D: .
size: .
V: TRBV29-1
J: TRBJ2-7
DNA: TGCAGCGTTGTAGGCAGGGTAGGCTACGAGCAGTACTTC
CDR3: CSVVGRVGYEQYF

D: .
size: few
V: TRBV5-8
J: TRBJ2-2
DNA: TGTGCCAGCAGCTTGCCTGGGGCCACGGTCATAACCGGGGAGCTGTTTTTT
CDR3: CASSLPGATVITGELFF

D: TRBD1
size: few
V: TRBV13
J: TRBJ1-2
DNA: TGTGCCAGCAGCTCCCGGACAGGGCAACTCTATGGCTACACCTTC
CDR3: CASSSRTGQLYGYTF

D: .
size: .
V: TRBV29-1
J: TRBJ2-1
DNA: TGCAGCGGTACTCAGGGGCTGAGAGTCAATGAGCAGTTCTTC
CDR3: CSGTQGLRVNEQFF

D: TRBD1
size: .
V: TRBV4-1
J: TRBJ1-1
DNA: TGCGCCAGCAGCCAAGAGACAGGGCGAATGACTGAAGCTTTCTTT
CDR3: CASSQETGRMTEAFF

D: .
size: few
V: TRBV29-1
J: TRBJ1-2
DNA: TGCAGCGTTGAACACAGGAGTAACTATGGCTACACCTTC
CDR3: CSVEHRSNYGYTF

D: .
size: .
V: TRBV29-1
J: TRBJ2-1
DNA: TGCAGCGCTCCGCCCGAGCCGGGTGAGCAGTTCTTC
CDR3: CSAPPEPGEQFF

D: .
size: few
V: TRBV9
J: TRBJ2-3
DNA: TGTGCCAGCAGCCCCAGGAGGGGAGGTGGGCCCACAGATACGCAGTATTTT
CDR3: CASSPRRGGGPTDTQYF

D: .
size: few
V: TRBV29-1
J: TRBJ1-4
DNA: TGCAGCGTTCTGCTTGGTGAAAAACTGTTTTTT
CDR3: CSVLLGEKLFF